Shown below are 8 T cell receptor beta chains from a single sample sequenced in a study of blood T cell repertoires in COVID-19. Generated by immunoSEQ multiplex PCR, the TCRdb table keeps only in-frame clones and is missing some. The sample gives some 270,000 clones, 80% to 90% of which show up once; over 4% is in the top ten. Material for sequencing was PBMCs or T cells enriched from blood (not recorded which). Source of these receptors: a woman aged 25-40 years with acute COVID-19.

This chain joins TRBV4-3 and TRBJ2-3, with TRBD2 identical over 7 bases. Trimming removed 0 bases from V and 4 bases from J; junction bases left unmatched: 16. Germline loops: CDR1 LGHNA, CDR2 YSLEER. This CDR3 is 19 amino acids long. CDR3 in amino acids: CASSQELAENTMAPDTQYF. CDR3 DNA: TGCGCCAGCAGCCAAGAGCTAGCGGAAAACACGATGGCCCCAGATACGCAGTATTTT.

This sequence joins TRBV28 and TRBJ2-7, with TRBD1 as a possible D gene (5 bases). CDR3 length: 13 amino acids. CDR1 is MDHEN and CDR2 is SYDVKM in the germline V gene. V shed 3 bases and J shed 7 bases, with 13 bases lying between them. Here the CDR3 reads CASSFPQGQEQYF. For the CDR3, the DNA is TGTGCCAGCAGTTTCCCCCAGGGTCAGGAGCAGTACTTC.

For the CDR3, the DNA is TGTGCCAGCAGCTTAATCCAGTACAATGAGCAGTTCTTC. Translating it yields CASSLIQYNEQFF. V and J are TRBV7-6 and TRBJ2-1; D unresolved. This CDR3 has 13 residues. In germline, CDR1 is SGHVS, CDR2 FNYEAQ. Trimming pared 2 bases from V and 4 bases from J, leaving 6 bases between.

The J gene is TRBJ2-2, the V gene TRBV7-9; 7 bases map to TRBD2. Germline CDR1 SEHNR, CDR2 FQNEAQ (reference sequence). This CDR3 region has 17 residues. The V and J ends lost 4 bases and 5 bases, in that order; junction bases with no gene match: 13. The CDR3 DNA reads TGTGCCAGCAGCTCCCCTAGGGAGGGGATATTGACCGGGGAGCTGTTTTTT. This sequence encodes CASSSPREGILTGELFF.

The rearrangement uses TRBV6-2 or TRBV6-3 and TRBJ2-7; TRBD1 matches 9 bases. Per germline, CDR1 MNHEY and CDR2 SVGEGT. The V gene end was trimmed by 2 bases and the J gene end by 1 base; junction bases not matched to a gene: 3. CDR3 size: 15 residues. The CDR3 DNA reads as TGTGCCAGCAGTTACGCGGGACAGGGTTCCTACGAGCAGTACTTC. Its translation: CASSYAGQGSYEQYF.

The chain links TRBV5-4 to TRBJ2-7; 8 bases map to TRBD2. CDR3 length: 15 amino acids. CDR1 and CDR2 from the germline V gene are SGHNT and YYREEE (reference sequence). After removal of 1 base from V and 6 bases from J, the junction contained 9 bases not matched to a gene. In nucleotides, the CDR3 is TGTGCCAGCAGCTTGATGTTGGGACTAGTCTCCGAGCAGTACTTC. Translating gives CASSLMLGLVSEQYF.

The chain employs TRBV28 and TRBJ1-4, with TRBD1 identical over 12 bases. Germline V CDR1 and CDR2: MDHEN, SYDVKM. V shed 3 bases and J 3 bases; nucleotides not matched to a gene: 26. The CDR3 runs to 24 residues. The CDR3 protein is CASSFPEKLRGQGAVELANEKLFF. CDR3 in DNA: TGTGCCAGCAGTTTTCCGGAGAAACTTAGGGGACAGGGGGCTGTGGAACTGGCTAATGAAAAACTGTTTTTT. The variable domain in full, completed from reference TRBV28 and TRBJ1-4, reads DVKVTQSSRYLVKRTGEKVFLECVQDMDHENMFWYRQDPGLGLRLIYFSYDVKMKEKGDIPEGYSVSREKKERFSLILESASTNQTSMYLCASSFPEKLRGQGAVELANEKLFFGSGTQLSVL.

The V and J genes are TRBV6-6 and TRBJ2-1; D is ambiguous. This CDR3 is built from 11 residues. V lost 7 bases and J lost 7, with 8 bases in between. Germline V CDR1 and CDR2: MNHNY, SVGAGI (reference sequence). CDR3 loop: CASTDSNEQFF. DNA of the CDR3: TGTGCCAGCACCGACTCTAATGAGCAGTTCTTC.